This T cell receptor beta chain was sequenced for a study of beta chain features in type 1 diabetes. Points from the study as a whole: Still unanswered here is whether HLA type influences TCRB rearrangement. All four CD4+ subsets of Type 1 diabetes patients contained TCRB CDR3s that were moderately but significantly shorter. Patients' naive, central memory and regulatory TCRB repertoires appeared more alike than those of healthy donors.

Each of the CD4+ naive, central memory, regulatory and stem cell-like memory populations was sorted via CD45RO/CCR7/CD25/CD127/CD95/CD27. Each sorted fraction was over 98% pure. As every portion of the isolated RNA was reverse transcribed, the sequencing read expressed TCRB transcripts. Produced via immunoSEQ multiplex PCR; TCRdb's table is partial and in-frame only. The sample carries roughly 290,000 clones, 15% recorded once. As for this clone: The target antigen is unknown.

V was pared by 5 bases and J by 8 bases, with 4 bases of the junction left unmatched. This CDR3 has 13 amino acids. The germline V gene has CDR1 MNHNS and CDR2 SASEGT. The origin of this receptor is a man aged 18 to 29 with type 1 diabetes. The chain employs TRBV6-1 and TRBJ2-1; TRBD1 aligns across 9 bases. Sample: naive CD4+ T cells from blood. CDR3 sequence reads: CASSPRQGDEQFF. The CDR3 DNA reads TGTGCCAGCAGTCCTAGACAGGGGGATGAGCAGTTCTTC.